The 14 T cell receptor beta chains listed next were all sequenced from one sample in a study of persistence of HIV-infected CD4 T cells. Sequencing used immunoSEQ version 4 in survey mode. Assay used: immunoSEQ multiplex PCR; TCRdb lists only in-frame clones, some missing. The data hold about 30,000 clones, with roughly 71% observed a single time. These receptors have no identified antigens. The stimulus was an HIV-1 Gag 15-mer peptide pool, 0.9 to 1 ug/peptide/mL. CD4+ T cells upregulating both CD40 ligand and CD69 were sorted as responding cells. The sample consisted of CD4+ T cells sorted from PBMCs after roughly 18-hour stimulation, taken from a patient who received antiretroviral therapy. These receptors all stem from an adult man with HIV who was CMV-seropositive.

A few counts support this clone. CDR3 DNA: TGTGCCAGCAGCTTACCGGGACAGAACACTGAAGCTTTCTTT. Protein sequence: CASSLPGQNTEAFF. The J gene is TRBJ1-1, the V gene TRBV14, with D possibly being TRBD1 (6 bases). Germline loops: CDR1 SGHDN, CDR2 FVKESK. The ends were cut back, 5 bases at V and 1 base at J, with 11 bases in the middle. This CDR3 region has 14 residues.

The chain has TRBV4-1 and TRBJ1-1; the D gene is possibly TRBD1 (5 bases). The CDR3 runs to 14 residues. The germline gives CDR1 MGHRA, CDR2 YSYEKL. The V gene lost 6 bases and the J gene lost 5 bases, with 16 bases spanning the gap. The CDR3 bases are TGCGCCAGCAGTGGGACGGGGCGTTGGACTGAAGCTTTCTTT. As protein: CASSGTGRWTEAFF.

CDR3 nucleotides: TGTGCCAGCGGGCAGGGGATACCAGATACGCAGTATTTT. Amino acid sequence: CASGQGIPDTQYF. This sequence joins TRBV11-1 and TRBJ2-3; D perhaps matches TRBD1 (6 bases). Germline assignment: CDR1 SGHAT and CDR2 FQDESV (reference sequence). Trimming took off 8 bases at V and 4 bases at J, with 13 bases between the two ends. The CDR3 contains 13 residues.

The chain employs TRBV6-5 and TRBJ1-5, with 10 bases fitting TRBD1. CDR3 length: 15 amino acids. V was clipped by 8 bases and J by 4 bases; unmatched bases: 8. From germline, CDR1 is MNHEY and CDR2 SVGAGI. In nucleotides, the CDR3 is TGTGCCAGCTCCCAGGACAGGGGGAAAAATCAGCCCCAGCATTTT. Translation: CASSQDRGKNQPQHF.

This clone appeared a single time. The chain employs TRBV6-5 and TRBJ2-4; D possibly corresponds to TRBD2 (6 bases). V was clipped by 6 bases and J by 0 bases, with 9 bases between them. This CDR3 is built from 14 residues. Germline CDR1 is MNHEY and CDR2 is SVGAGI. The CDR3, as DNA: TGTGCCAGCAGCCGGGAGCAAGCCAAAAACATTCAGTACTTC. Its protein is CASSREQAKNIQYF.

This clone showed up just a few times. The chain has TRBV6-5 and TRBJ2-7; D possibly uses TRBD1 or TRBD2 (6 bases each). The V gene lost 2 bases and the J gene lost 6 bases, with 11 bases spanning the gap. The CDR3 is 13 amino acids. Germline CDR1 and CDR2: MNHEY and SVGAGI. The CDR3 DNA reads as TGTGCCAGCAGTTACGAAGGGGGGCGCGAGCAGTACTTC. Translated, it gives CASSYEGGREQYF.

The rearrangement uses TRBV27 and TRBJ2-7; 8 positions match TRBD1. This CDR3 spans 14 amino acids. Germline trimming cut 8 bases from V and 0 bases from J; bases unmatched to any gene: 6. Per the germline V gene, CDR1 is MNHEY and CDR2 is SMNVEV (reference sequence). In DNA form, the CDR3 reads TGTGCCAGCCGCTTGGGGACAGGCTCCTACGAGCAGTACTTC. Translation gives CASRLGTGSYEQYF.

The chain is built from TRBV19 and TRBJ1-1; the match to TRBD1 covers 8 bases. The CDR3 spans 16 residues. The germline gives CDR1 LNHDA, CDR2 SQIVND (reference sequence). The junction had 8 bases not matched to a gene; V was cut back by 3 bases and J by 2 bases. The CDR3 sequence is CASSMKTTGANTEAFF. CDR3 sequence (DNA): TGTGCCAGTAGTATGAAGACGACAGGGGCCAACACTGAAGCTTTCTTT.

The chain joins TRBV3-1 (or the pseudogene TRBV3-2) to TRBJ2-1; TRBD1 aligns across 9 bases. Germline values: CDR1 LGHDT, CDR2 YNNKEL (reference sequence). The CDR3 sequence is 16 residues long. V trimming: 4 bases; J trimming: 5 bases; junction bases outside the gene matches: 9. As DNA, the CDR3 is TGTGCCAGCAGCCCGGATCCGGGACAGGGTAACAATGAGCAGTTCTTC. This codes for CASSPDPGQGNNEQFF.

This chain links TRBV18 with TRBJ2-4; tentative D call: TRBD1 (6 bases). The CDR3 runs to 14 residues. Per germline, CDR1 KGHSH and CDR2 LQKENI. Between the trimmed V and J ends, which lost 3 bases and 7 bases, there was a span of 13 bases. The CDR3 loop is CASSPDSRRNIQYF. The CDR3 region has the DNA TGTGCCAGCTCACCGGACAGCCGCCGGAACATTCAGTACTTC.

In this sample, this clone turned up once. This chain uses TRBV19 with TRBJ1-2; a weak D match, TRBD1 (6 bases). Deletions cut 6 bases from V and 8 bases from J, with 13 bases between. Germline V gives CDR1 LNHDA, CDR2 SQIVND (reference sequence). This CDR3 is 12 amino acids long. CDR3 amino acids: CASSDRSYGYTF. The CDR3 region has the DNA TGTGCCAGTAGCGACAGGTCCTACGGCTACACCTTC.

The chain couples TRBV3-1 (or the pseudogene TRBV3-2) to TRBJ1-4; 8 bases fit TRBD1. CDR3 length: 18 amino acids. With 4 bases clipped from V and 1 base from J, the junction kept 11 bases outside the gene matches. Germline CDR1 and CDR2: LGHDT and YNNKEL (reference sequence). CDR3 in DNA: TGTGCCAGCAGCCCTGACAGGGGCAATGGGAGAACTAATGAAAAACTGTTTTTT. It yields the protein CASSPDRGNGRTNEKLFF.

V usage is TRBV5-1 and J usage is TRBJ2-2, with D possibly being TRBD2 (6 bases). With 0 bases removed from V and 4 bases from J, the gap between germline ends came to 10 bases. CDR3 size: 15 residues. Germline V gene data show CDR1 as SGHRS and CDR2 as YFSETQ. The CDR3 DNA follows: TGCGCCAGCAGCTTGGGACTAGTTACCACCGGGGAGCTGTTTTTT. This codes for CASSLGLVTTGELFF. The full variable domain, with the rest looked up from reference TRBV5-1 and TRBJ2-2, is KAGVTQTPRYLIKTRGQQVTLSCSPISGHRSVSWYQQTPGQGLQFLFEYFSETQRNKGNFPGRFSGRQFSNSRSEMNVSTLELGDSALYLCASSLGLVTTGELFFGEGSRLTVL.

The chain joins TRBV9 to TRBJ2-3, with a possible D match to TRBD2 (5 bases). Germline V gene data show CDR1 as SGDLS and CDR2 as YYNGEE. This CDR3 comprises 15 residues. Trimming took off 4 bases at V and 2 bases at J, with 14 bases between the two ends. In DNA, the CDR3 is TGTGCCAGCAGCCCTAGCCCGCAGCTCACAGATACGCAGTATTTT. It codes for CASSPSPQLTDTQYF.